Listed below are T cell receptor beta chains from one sample, sequenced in a study of blood T cell repertoires in COVID-19. The protocol was immunoSEQ multiplex PCR, while the TCRdb copy is restricted to in-frame clones and leaves out a portion. The sample shows approximately 210,000 clones, about 91% of them seen only once. The sample taken for sequencing was peripheral blood. These TCRs come from a man aged 25-45 years with acute or convalescent COVID-19. The CDR3 runs from the conserved cysteine through the conserved F or W. A D gene is named only where the DNA matches it firmly. Expanded clones get a size class; other rows say once, few or many, or leave the size out.

v_call	cdr3_length	j_call	clone_size	d_call	cdr3_nt	cdr3_aa
TRBV5-1	13	TRBJ1-4	.	.	TGCGCCAGCAGCTCAGGGGTTGGCGAAAAACTGTTTTTT	CASSSGVGEKLFF
TRBV11-2	15	TRBJ1-2	.	TRBD1	TGTGCCAGCAGCCCCTCCGGACAGGCGTACTATGGCTACACCTTC	CASSPSGQAYYGYTF
TRBV28	13	TRBJ2-2	once	.	TGTGCCAGCACAGGGGCGAACACCGGGGAGCTGTTTTTT	CASTGANTGELFF
TRBV5-6	14	TRBJ2-1	.	TRBD1	TGTGCCAGCAGCTCCCGGGACAGGGAGGGCGAGCAGTTCTTC	CASSSRDREGEQFF
TRBV19	14	TRBJ2-7	.	.	TGTGCCAGTAGCCCTAGGGGGGGCTCGTACGAGCAGTACTTC	CASSPRGGSYEQYF
TRBV12-1	17	TRBJ2-3	.	.	TGTGCCAGCAGCCCGCGGACTAGCGGGAGACCCACAGATACGCAGTATTTT	CASSPRTSGRPTDTQYF
TRBV5-1	18	TRBJ2-3	.	TRBD2	TGCGCCAGCAGCAGAAAGCGGGGGGGCTCCCCCTACACAGATACGCAGTATTTT	CASSRKRGGSPYTDTQYF
TRBV6-5	13	TRBJ1-2	once	.	TGTGCCAGCAGCAAGACAGGCGGGGGTGGCTACACCTTC	CASSKTGGGGYTF
TRBV12-3/TRBV12-4	13	TRBJ2-1	.	TRBD2	TGTGCCAGCAGTTTACTAGCGGGAGCTGAGCAGTTCTTC	CASSLLAGAEQFF
TRBV5-1	13	TRBJ2-5	once	.	TGCGCCAGCAGCTGGGACACCCAAGAGACCCAGTACTTC	CASSWDTQETQYF
TRBV14	14	TRBJ2-2	.	.	TGTGCCAGCAGCCAGGCCAGGGGCACCGGGGAGCTGTTTTTT	CASSQARGTGELFF
TRBV19	15	TRBJ1-3	.	TRBD1	TGTGCCAGTAGTTTCGACAGGGACCCAGGAAACACCATATATTTT	CASSFDRDPGNTIYF
TRBV7-9	17	TRBJ2-3	.	TRBD2	TGTGCCAGCAGCCCCACTAGCGGGAGGGCCAAAACAGATACGCAGTATTTT	CASSPTSGRAKTDTQYF
TRBV6-1	15	TRBJ2-1	few	.	TGTGCCAGCAGTGAAGTAGGTCTCCCCAGCGGTGAGCAGTTCTTC	CASSEVGLPSGEQFF
TRBV7-8	17	TRBJ2-1	.	TRBD2	TGTGCCAGCAGCTTAGCGAGGACTAGCGGGAAACTCAATGAGCAGTTCTTC	CASSLARTSGKLNEQFF
TRBV4-1	17	TRBJ1-3	.	.	TGCGCCAGCAGCGACATGATACAGGCTCGCTCTGGAAACACCATATATTTT	CASSDMIQARSGNTIYF
TRBV28	14	TRBJ1-1	.	TRBD1	TGTGCCAGCAGTTTCCGGACAGGGGAAGCTGAAGCTTTCTTT	CASSFRTGEAEAFF
TRBV6-1	14	TRBJ1-3	.	TRBD1	TGTGCCAGCAGTGAGATGGACAGGGGAGGCACCATATATTTT	CASSEMDRGGTIYF
TRBV2	14	TRBJ1-4	.	.	TGTGCCAGCAGTGAACTTGTAACTAATGAAAAACTGTTTTTT	CASSELVTNEKLFF
TRBV19	16	TRBJ2-3	.	TRBD2	TGTGCCAGTACCCCGTGGACTAGCGGGAGTACAGATACGCAGTATTTT	CASTPWTSGSTDTQYF
TRBV28	17	TRBJ2-1	.	TRBD2	TGTGCCAGCAGTTCCCTGAATAGCGGGAGGGCCTATAATGAGCAGTTCTTC	CASSSLNSGRAYNEQFF
TRBV6-1	16	TRBJ1-5	.	TRBD1	TGTGCCAGCAGTGAGGGGACAGGGCAGTACAATCAGCCCCAGCATTTT	CASSEGTGQYNQPQHF
TRBV5-4	13	TRBJ1-1	.	.	TGTGCCAGCAGCCCCTTCGGGAACACTGAAGCTTTCTTT	CASSPFGNTEAFF
TRBV15	16	TRBJ1-3	.	TRBD1	TGTGCCACCAGCAGAGGCCGGACAGGGGGTGAAAACACCATATATTTT	CATSRGRTGGENTIYF
TRBV5-1	16	TRBJ2-3	.	TRBD2	TGCGCCAGCAGCTTGAGGCCTAGCGGAGAGGTAGATACGCAGTATTTT	CASSLRPSGEVDTQYF
TRBV9	13	TRBJ1-4	.	.	TGTGCCAGCAGCGGCGGCATAAATGAAAAACTGTTTTTT	CASSGGINEKLFF
TRBV9	21	TRBJ2-3	.	.	TGTGCCAGCAGCGTAGCTATCGCTAGCCTAATTGGCGGTATGAACACAGATACGCAGTATTTT	CASSVAIASLIGGMNTDTQYF
TRBV7-6	16	TRBJ2-1	.	TRBD2	TGTGCCAGCAGCTTTCCTAGCGGGGGGGTAAACAATGAGCAGTTCTTC	CASSFPSGGVNNEQFF
TRBV12-3/TRBV12-4	11	TRBJ1-2	few	.	TGTGCCAGCGTAGGACTCTATGGCTACACCTTC	CASVGLYGYTF
TRBV28	12	TRBJ2-7	few	.	TGTGCCAGCAGCCTAACTACCTACGAGCAGTACTTC	CASSLTTYEQYF
TRBV9	13	TRBJ1-2	.	.	TGTGCCAGCAGCCCTCAGGGCAGCTATGGCTACACCTTC	CASSPQGSYGYTF
TRBV30	13	TRBJ1-5	.	.	TGTGCCTGGAGTGCTCAGGGGAATCAGCCCCAGCATTTT	CAWSAQGNQPQHF
TRBV6-5	15	TRBJ2-7	.	TRBD2	TGTGCCAGCAGGGGACTAGCGGGAGGAGACTACGAGCAGTACTTC	CASRGLAGGDYEQYF
TRBV6-1	11	TRBJ1-2	.	.	TGTGCCAGCAGTGACAGTTGGTGGTACACCTTC	CASSDSWWYTF
TRBV9	15	TRBJ2-5	.	TRBD2	TGTGCCAGCAGCGTCGGGGGACTAGCGGAGGAGACCCAGTACTTC	CASSVGGLAEETQYF
TRBV5-1	18	TRBJ2-3	.	TRBD2	TGCGCCAGCAGCTTGGGTACTAGCGGGAAACCTTTCACAGATACGCAGTATTTT	CASSLGTSGKPFTDTQYF
TRBV12-3/TRBV12-4	13	TRBJ1-1	.	.	TGTGCCAGCAGCCTCACAGCGAACACTGAAGCTTTCTTT	CASSLTANTEAFF
TRBV9	15	TRBJ2-5	.	.	TGTGCCAGCAACCCAGCCCGGGGTGCTCAAGAGACCCAGTACTTC	CASNPARGAQETQYF
TRBV7-2	18	TRBJ2-1	.	TRBD2	TGTGCCAGCAGCTATATGAAAGGGGGGACTAGACTATACAATGAGCAGTTCTTC	CASSYMKGGTRLYNEQFF
TRBV5-1	16	TRBJ1-4	.	.	TGCGCCAGCAGCCCCCAAACGAGGTCGGTTAATGAAAAACTGTTTTTT	CASSPQTRSVNEKLFF
TRBV5-4	14	TRBJ2-5	.	.	TGTGCCAGCAGCTCGTTCGGGACTGCAGAGACCCAGTACTTC	CASSSFGTAETQYF
TRBV27	12	TRBJ2-1	.	.	TGTGCCAGCAAGGACAAGGGCAATGAGCAGTTCTTC	CASKDKGNEQFF
TRBV7-9	15	TRBJ1-4	.	.	TGTGCCAGCATCGTAACTACAGGGATGAGTGAAAAACTGTTTTTT	CASIVTTGMSEKLFF
TRBV5-6	15	TRBJ2-6	.	.	TGTGCCAGCAGCGTCGGGAGCCTCCGGGCCAACGTCCTGACTTTC	CASSVGSLRANVLTF
TRBV5-1	11	TRBJ2-5	.	.	TGCGCCAGCAGCTCTACGGAGACCCAGTACTTC	CASSSTETQYF
TRBV6-2/TRBV6-3	14	TRBJ2-1	.	.	TGTGCCAGCAGTTATAACAGGGTTGGGAATGAGCAGTTCTTC	CASSYNRVGNEQFF
TRBV10-3	13	TRBJ2-5	.	TRBD2	TGTGCCACGGGTTTAGCGGGGGCAGAGACCCAGTACTTC	CATGLAGAETQYF
TRBV4-1	13	TRBJ2-3	.	TRBD1	TGCGCCAGCAGCCAAGTTTTAGGACAGGCGCAGTATTTT	CASSQVLGQAQYF
TRBV5-1	15	TRBJ2-3	.	TRBD2	TGCGCCAGCAGCTTGGGCGGGGGACCCACAGATACGCAGTATTTT	CASSLGGGPTDTQYF
TRBV25-1	12	TRBJ2-7	.	TRBD2	TGTGCCACCTCGCGGGGGGACTACGAGCAGTACTTC	CATSRGDYEQYF
TRBV14	17	TRBJ2-1	.	.	TGTGCCAGCAGCCAAGATAGGTCCCAGCGGGCTTACAATGAGCAGTTCTTC	CASSQDRSQRAYNEQFF
TRBV11-2	11	TRBJ2-5	.	.	TGTGCCAGCAGCTCACAAGAGACCCAGTACTTC	CASSSQETQYF
TRBV12-5	14	TRBJ2-1	.	TRBD1	TGTGCTAGTGGACAAGGACAGGGGGCGTCTGAGCAGTTCTTC	CASGQGQGASEQFF
TRBV6-5	14	TRBJ2-7	once	TRBD1	TGTGCCAGCAAAACCGACAGGGTCAGCTACGAGCAGTACTTC	CASKTDRVSYEQYF
TRBV5-4	16	TRBJ2-5	.	TRBD2	TGTGCCAGCAGCTCCGAAAAGACTAGCGGGGAAGAGACCCAGTACTTC	CASSSEKTSGEETQYF